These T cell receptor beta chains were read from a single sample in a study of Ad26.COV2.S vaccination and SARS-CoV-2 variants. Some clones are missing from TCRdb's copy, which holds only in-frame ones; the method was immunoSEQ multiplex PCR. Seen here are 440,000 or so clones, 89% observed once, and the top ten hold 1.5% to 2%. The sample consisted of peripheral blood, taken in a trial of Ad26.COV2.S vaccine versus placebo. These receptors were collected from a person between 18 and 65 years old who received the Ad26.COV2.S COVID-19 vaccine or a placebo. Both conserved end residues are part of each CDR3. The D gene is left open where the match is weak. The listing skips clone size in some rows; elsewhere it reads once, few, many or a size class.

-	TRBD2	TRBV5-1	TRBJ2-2	TGCGCCAGCAGCTTGGCCGGGACTAGCGGGGAGCTGTTTTTT	CASSLAGTSGELFF
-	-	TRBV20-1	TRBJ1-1	TGCAGTGCTAGTGTTGGCAGGTACACTGAAGCTTTCTTT	CSASVGRYTEAFF
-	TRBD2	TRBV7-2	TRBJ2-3	TGTGCCAGCAGCTCGATAGCGGGACTCACCCCGGATACGCAGTATTTT	CASSSIAGLTPDTQYF
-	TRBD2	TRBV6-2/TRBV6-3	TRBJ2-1	TGTGCCAGCAGTTACGAAGCGGGGGGCACGGGCTCCTACAATGAGCAGTTCTTC	CASSYEAGGTGSYNEQFF
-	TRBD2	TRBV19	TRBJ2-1	TGTGCCAGTAGTATAGATCCCGGTGGTACGGGACTAGCGGGGGGATACAATGAGCAGTTCTTC	CASSIDPGGTGLAGGYNEQFF
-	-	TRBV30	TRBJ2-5	TGTGCCTGGAGTGAGGACTCCGCTAGTTTCTCTAAAGAGACCCAGTACTTC	CAWSEDSASFSKETQYF
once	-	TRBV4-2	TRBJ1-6	TGTGCCAGCAGCTCACGGAATTCACCCCTCCACTTT	CASSSRNSPLHF
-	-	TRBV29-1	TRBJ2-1	TGCAGCGTCGACGGCGGAGCGGTTGCGGCCAATGAGCAGTTCTTC	CSVDGGAVAANEQFF
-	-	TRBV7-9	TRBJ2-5	TGTGCCAGCAGCTTCGACTCTGAGACCCAGTACTTC	CASSFDSETQYF
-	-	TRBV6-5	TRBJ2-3	TGTGCCAGCAGTTACTCGATTGCCCCCTCTGTCGATACGCAGTATTTT	CASSYSIAPSVDTQYF
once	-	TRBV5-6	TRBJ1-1	TGTGCCAGCAGCTACACAGGGAACACTGAAGCTTTCTTT	CASSYTGNTEAFF
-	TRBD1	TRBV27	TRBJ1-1	TGTGCCAGCAGCCTATCGACAGGGTCGGGAGACACTGAAGCTTTCTTT	CASSLSTGSGDTEAFF
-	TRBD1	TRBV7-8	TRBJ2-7	TGTGCCAGCAGCAAAGCACAGGGGGCCCCCTACGAGCAGTACTTC	CASSKAQGAPYEQYF
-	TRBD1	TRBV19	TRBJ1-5	TGTGCCAGTAGTCTCAACAGGGGATATAAGAGCAATCAGCCCCAGCATTTT	CASSLNRGYKSNQPQHF
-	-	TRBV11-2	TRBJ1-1	TGTGCCAGCAGCTTACCTCCAATGAACACTGAAGCTTTCTTT	CASSLPPMNTEAFF
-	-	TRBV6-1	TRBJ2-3	TGTGCCAGCAGTGAGGCCCCAGGGGAGACAGATACGCAGTATTTT	CASSEAPGETDTQYF
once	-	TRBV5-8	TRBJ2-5	TGTGCCAGCAGCTTTTCCTTTCAAGAGACCCAGTACTTC	CASSFSFQETQYF
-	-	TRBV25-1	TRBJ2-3	TGTGCCAGCAGTGAATTGAGTGCGGGTAGGGCAGATACGCAGTATTTT	CASSELSAGRADTQYF
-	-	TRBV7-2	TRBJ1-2	TGTGCCAGCAGCGAACAAAGGTCAGGTTATGGCTACACCTTC	CASSEQRSGYGYTF
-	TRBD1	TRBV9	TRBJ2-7	TGTGCCAGCAGCGCCGGGGGACAGGGGAGTATCTACGAGCAGTACTTC	CASSAGGQGSIYEQYF
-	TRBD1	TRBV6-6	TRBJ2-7	TGTGCCAGCACCCACACCGGACAGGGGGGATACGAGCAGTACTTC	CASTHTGQGGYEQYF
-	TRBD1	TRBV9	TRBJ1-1	TGTGCCAGCAGTGCCTCCGGACAGGTGAACACTGAAGCTTTCTTT	CASSASGQVNTEAFF
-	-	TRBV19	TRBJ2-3	TGTGCCAGTAGTACGCGGGGCAGGGGAACAGATACGCAGTATTTT	CASSTRGRGTDTQYF
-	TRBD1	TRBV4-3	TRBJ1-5	TGCGCCAGCAGCCAACTCAGGGGGCTACGACAGCCCCAGCATTTT	CASSQLRGLRQPQHF
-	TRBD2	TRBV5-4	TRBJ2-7	TGTGCCAGCAGGATTAGCGGGACTTACGAGCAGTACTTC	CASRISGTYEQYF
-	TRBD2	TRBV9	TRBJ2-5	TGTGCCAGCAGCGTAGCGGGACTAGCGGGAGAGACCCAGTACTTC	CASSVAGLAGETQYF
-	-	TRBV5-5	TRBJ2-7	TGTGCCAGCAGCTTGGAATACTACGAGCAGTACTTC	CASSLEYYEQYF
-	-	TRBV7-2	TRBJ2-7	TGTGCCAGCAGCCCCGATGGGCGCTACGAGCAGTACTTC	CASSPDGRYEQYF